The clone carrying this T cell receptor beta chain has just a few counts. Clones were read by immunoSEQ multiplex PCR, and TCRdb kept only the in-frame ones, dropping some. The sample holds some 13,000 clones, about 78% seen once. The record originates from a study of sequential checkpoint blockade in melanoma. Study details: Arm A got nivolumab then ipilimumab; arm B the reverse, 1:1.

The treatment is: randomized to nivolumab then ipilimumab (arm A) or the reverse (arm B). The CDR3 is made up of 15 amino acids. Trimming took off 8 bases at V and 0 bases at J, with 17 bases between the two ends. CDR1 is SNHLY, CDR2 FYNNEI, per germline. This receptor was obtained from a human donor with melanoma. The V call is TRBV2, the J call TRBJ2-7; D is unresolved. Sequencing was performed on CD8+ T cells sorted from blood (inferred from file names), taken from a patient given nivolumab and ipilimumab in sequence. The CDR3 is CASGMSSPSSYEQYF. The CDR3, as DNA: TGTGCCAGCGGAATGAGCTCACCTAGCTCCTACGAGCAGTACTTC.